The source of this T cell receptor beta chain is a study of beta chain features in type 1 diabetes. The V and J ends lost 6 bases and 8 bases respectively, with 23 bases between them. The CDR3 has 17 residues. Germline V gives CDR1 KGHSH, CDR2 LQKENI. Reverse transcription of all isolated RNA meant that expressed TCRB transcripts were sequenced. Sequenced by immunoSEQ multiplex PCR; TCRdb stores in-frame clones only, minus some. The table has fewer than 200,000 clones, 8.1% seen once. Sample: central memory CD4+ T cells from blood. The chain uses TRBV18 and TRBJ1-6; tentatively, D is TRBD1 (5 bases). This clonotype was sampled from a man aged 18 to 29 in good health. CDR3 coding DNA: TGTGCCAGCTCCATCACCTCGGGGAGGGGCGGCGATTCACCCCTCCACTTT. Its translation is CASSITSGRGGDSPLHF.